This T cell receptor beta chain originates from a study of T cells in localized non-small cell lung cancer. Findings and limits, study-wide: Adjacent lung exhibited a median of 57 among the 100 most abundant tumor clones.

The V gene lost 3 bases and the J gene lost 7 bases, with 11 bases spanning the gap. CDR3 length: 12 residues. CDR1 is SQVTM and CDR2 is ANQGSEA in the germline V gene. Concerning this clone itself: Antigen: not known.

TCRdb's table, derived via immunoSEQ multiplex PCR, lists solely in-frame clones and lacks some. There are fewer than 20,000 clones in the sample; about 89% occur only once, and about 2.5% lies in the top ten. The sequence derives from a woman between 35 and 75 years old with stage I lung adenocarcinoma. The J gene is TRBJ2-3, the V gene TRBV29-1; no reliable D call. The sample in question was peripheral blood, obtained before any cancer treatment. The CDR3 loop reads CSVDQAGNTQYF. Here the CDR3 DNA reads TGCAGCGTTGATCAGGCAGGCAATACGCAGTATTTT.